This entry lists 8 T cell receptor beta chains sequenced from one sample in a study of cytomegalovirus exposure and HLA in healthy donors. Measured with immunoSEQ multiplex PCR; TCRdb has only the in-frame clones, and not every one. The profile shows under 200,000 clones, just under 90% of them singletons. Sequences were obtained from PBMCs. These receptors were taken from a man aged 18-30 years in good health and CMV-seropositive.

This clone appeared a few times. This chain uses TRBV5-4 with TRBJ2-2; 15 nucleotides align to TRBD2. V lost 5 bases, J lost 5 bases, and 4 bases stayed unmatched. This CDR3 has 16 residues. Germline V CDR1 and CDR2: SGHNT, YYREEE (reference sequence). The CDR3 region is CASRSGTSGRTGELFF. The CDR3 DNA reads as TGTGCCAGCAGGTCCGGGACTAGCGGGAGGACCGGGGAGCTGTTTTTT.

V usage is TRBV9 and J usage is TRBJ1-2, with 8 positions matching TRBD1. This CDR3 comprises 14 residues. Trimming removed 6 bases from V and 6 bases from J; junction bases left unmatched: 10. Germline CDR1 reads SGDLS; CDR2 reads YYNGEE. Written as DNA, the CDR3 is TGTGCCAGCAAGACTGCCGGGACAGGACATGGCTACACCTTC. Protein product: CASKTAGTGHGYTF.

CDR3 region: CASRFGDSGNTIYF. In nucleotides, the CDR3 is TGTGCCAGCAGGTTCGGGGACTCTGGAAACACCATATATTTT. The chain uses TRBV7-9 and TRBJ1-3; unclear D gene. The germline V and J ends were trimmed by 6 bases and 0 bases, with 9 bases remaining between them. Germline V gene sequence: CDR1 SEHNR, CDR2 FQNEAQ (reference sequence). The CDR3 is 14 residues long.

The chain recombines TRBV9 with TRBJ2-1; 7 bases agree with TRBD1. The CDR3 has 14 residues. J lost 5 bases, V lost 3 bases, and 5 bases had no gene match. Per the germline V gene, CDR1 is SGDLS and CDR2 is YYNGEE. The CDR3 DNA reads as TGTGCCAGCAGCGAGGGACAGAGCAACAATGAGCAGTTCTTC. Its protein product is CASSEGQSNNEQFF.

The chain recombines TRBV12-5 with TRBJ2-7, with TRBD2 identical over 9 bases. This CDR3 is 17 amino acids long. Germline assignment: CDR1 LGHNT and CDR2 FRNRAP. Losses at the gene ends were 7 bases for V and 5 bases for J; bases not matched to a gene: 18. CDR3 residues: CASATKISGRSGDEQYF. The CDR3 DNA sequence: TGTGCTAGTGCCACTAAAATTAGCGGGAGAAGCGGCGACGAGCAGTACTTC.

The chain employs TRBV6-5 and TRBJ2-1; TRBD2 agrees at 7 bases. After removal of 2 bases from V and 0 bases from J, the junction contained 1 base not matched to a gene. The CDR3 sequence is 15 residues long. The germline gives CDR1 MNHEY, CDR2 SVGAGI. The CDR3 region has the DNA TGTGCCAGCAGTTACCGCGGGAGCTCCTACAATGAGCAGTTCTTC. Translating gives CASSYRGSSYNEQFF.

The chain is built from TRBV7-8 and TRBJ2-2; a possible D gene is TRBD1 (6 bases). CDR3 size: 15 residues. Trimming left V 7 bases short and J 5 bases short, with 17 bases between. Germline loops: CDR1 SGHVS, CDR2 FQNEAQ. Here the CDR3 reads CASTDHRVGTGELFF. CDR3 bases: TGTGCCAGCACCGACCACAGGGTCGGGACCGGGGAGCTGTTTTTT.

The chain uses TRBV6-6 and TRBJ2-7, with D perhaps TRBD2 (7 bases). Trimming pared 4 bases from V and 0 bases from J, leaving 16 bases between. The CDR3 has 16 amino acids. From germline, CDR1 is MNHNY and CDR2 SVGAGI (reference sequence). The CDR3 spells CASSSSGGPGSYEQYF. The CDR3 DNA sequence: TGTGCCAGCAGTTCATCGGGGGGCCCTGGCTCCTACGAGCAGTACTTC.